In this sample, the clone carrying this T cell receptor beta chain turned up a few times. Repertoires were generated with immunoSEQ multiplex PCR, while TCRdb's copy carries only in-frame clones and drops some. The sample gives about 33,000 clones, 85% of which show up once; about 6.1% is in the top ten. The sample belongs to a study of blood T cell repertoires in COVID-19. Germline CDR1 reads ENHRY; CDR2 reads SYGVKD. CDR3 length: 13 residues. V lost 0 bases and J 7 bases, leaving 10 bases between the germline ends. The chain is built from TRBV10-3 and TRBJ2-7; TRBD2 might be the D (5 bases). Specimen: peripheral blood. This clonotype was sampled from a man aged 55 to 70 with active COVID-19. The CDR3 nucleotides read TGTGCCATCAGTGAGTCGCTGGGCGGGGAGCAGTACGTC. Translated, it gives CAISESLGGEQYV.